The rows below give T cell receptor beta chains drawn from one sample of a study of technical replicates of blood from several donors. The data were produced by immunoSEQ multiplex PCR, yet TCRdb's version contains in-frame clones alone and is incomplete. The sample has around 92,000 clones; around 95% are singletons. Sequenced material: T cells isolated from PBMCs. These receptors were taken from a human donor in good health. CDR3s leave out the opening cysteine and the closing phenylalanine or tryptophan. Fields, in order: D gene, J gene, V gene, CDR3 protein. D genes are given only for firm matches.

NA | TRBJ1-2 | TRBV7-8 | ASSLEAAGLPFDYGYT
NA | TRBJ2-5 | TRBV5-6 | ASRWTGQETQY
TRBD2 | TRBJ2-5 | TRBV4-2 | ASSQEIGLARSQY
TRBD2 | TRBJ2-1 | TRBV18 | ASSPGLADNEQF
NA | TRBJ1-1 | TRBV4-1 | ASSQVGTRTGTEAF
NA | TRBJ1-1 | TRBV19 | ASSRRDGGTEAF
TRBD1 | TRBJ2-7 | TRBV4-1 | ASSLLLMVRQGAYEQY
TRBD1 | TRBJ2-7 | TRBV4-2 | ASSLPGTEVEQY
NA | TRBJ1-5 | TRBV9 | ASSVGQNSNQPQH
TRBD2 | TRBJ2-3 | TRBV5-1 | ASSLLGLAGTDTQY
NA | TRBJ2-5 | TRBV9 | ASSVSGLNVGETQY
TRBD2 | TRBJ2-1 | TRBV28 | ASSLTLAGGPGEQF
TRBD1 | TRBJ2-3 | TRBV6-5 | ASSPGTAVDTQY
TRBD1 | TRBJ2-5 | TRBV13 | ASSLKQGIRETQY
NA | TRBJ1-1 | TRBV18 | ASSPQGLLNTEAF
NA | TRBJ1-5 | TRBV27 | ASTSLPFGQNSNQPQH
NA | TRBJ2-7 | TRBV6-1 | ASSDEGQLGEQY
NA | TRBJ1-1 | TRBV28 | ASSSGGQDTEAF
NA | TRBJ2-1 | TRBV7-8 | ASSLGPAVGSPSSYNEQF
NA | TRBJ2-7 | TRBV2 | ASSESLPSYEQY
TRBD1 | TRBJ2-6 | TRBV9 | ASSEGGTGGSGANVLT
TRBD1 | TRBJ1-5 | TRBV7-2 | ASSPGTGANQPQH